This TCR beta chain was identified in a study of shared clonotypes between healthy human individuals. For the study at large: The plates for each donor numbered three CD4 naive, three CD4 memory, two CD8 naive and one CD8 memory.

Both subsets, CD45RA+ naive and CD45RA-negative memory, were split from the CD4+ cells. Study-level points and caveats: It was anticipated that sequencing depth would influence how many clonotypes donors shared.

Each subset's genomic DNA was shared equally among a number of immunoSEQ plates. Repertoires were generated with immunoSEQ multiplex PCR, while TCRdb's copy carries only in-frame clones and drops some. Here the sample spans about 2.4 million clones, 93% being singletons. Note on this clone: Its cognate antigen is unknown.

The specimen sequenced was naive CD4+ T cells from PBMCs. Noted subset: CD45RA+ positively selected. This TCR derives from a young man in good health. Some clones in this sample may be carry-over from other donors' samples.

In DNA form, the CDR3 reads TGTGCCAGCAGCGGGACAGGAGGAAACTATGGCTACACCTTC. It codes for CASSGTGGNYGYTF. This rearrangement joins TRBV6-7 to TRBJ1-2; 8 positions agree with TRBD1. Being an ORF, TRBV6-7 has a function that is uncertain. The trim removed 6 bases at V and 2 bases at J, leaving 5 bases unmatched. CDR3 size: 14 residues.